Below are 5 T cell receptor beta chains sequenced from a single sample in a study of T cells in Graves' hyperthyroidism and ophthalmopathy. The CDR3 regions of TCR beta were amplified from RNA transcripts. Primed by the HTBI set, a first-round RT-PCR was run on the TCR CDR3. TCRdb re-derived calls from the multiplex PCR reads in MiXCR, one entry per CDR3 protein. This table has about 640,000 distinct CDR3 sequences, about 14% appearing once. Sequencing was carried out using blood. The receptors originated from a woman aged 45-65 years with Graves' ophthalmopathy.

This clonotype occurred many times. V and J are TRBV28 and TRBJ1-5; 8 nucleotides match TRBD1. There are 14 residues in the CDR3. The V and J ends lost 5 bases and 6 bases, in that order; junction bases with no gene match: 6. Germline lookup yields CDR1 MDHEN and CDR2 SYDVKM. DNA of the CDR3: TGTGCCAGCAGTCGGACAGGGCTGATTCAGCCCCAGCATTTT. Residues: CASSRTGLIQPQHF.

This clonotype was seen only a few times. This chain joins TRBV5-1 and TRBJ2-3; 8 bases line up with TRBD2. Germline CDR1 SGHRS, CDR2 YFSETQ. The CDR3 sequence is 15 residues long. V trimming: 4 bases; J trimming: 1 base; junction bases outside the gene matches: 5. CDR3 nucleotides: TGCGCCAGCAGCGTAACTAGCGGTCGCACAGATACGCAGTATTTT. This gives the protein CASSVTSGRTDTQYF.

This clonotype was counted at least ten times. The chain is built from TRBV20-1 and TRBJ1-5, with 7 bases aligning to TRBD1. CDR3 length: 13 residues. The J segment lost 5 bases and the V segment lost 3 bases, leaving 4 bases of the junction unmatched. Germline lookup yields CDR1 DFQATT and CDR2 SNEGSKA (reference sequence). CDR3 sequence reads: CSASTGVYQPQHF. The CDR3 DNA reads TGCAGTGCTAGTACAGGGGTATATCAGCCCCAGCATTTT.

The chain uses TRBV9 and TRBJ1-1; perhaps TRBD1 as D (6 bases). There are 15 residues in the CDR3. Per germline, CDR1 SGDLS and CDR2 YYNGEE. Trimming cost V 0 bases and J 2 bases, with 11 bases left between them. The CDR3 is CASSVDWGRNTEAFF. Written as DNA, the CDR3 is TGTGCCAGCAGCGTAGATTGGGGGCGCAACACTGAAGCTTTCTTT.

This clonotype occurred many times. CDR3: CASSQDPRDYEQYF. As DNA, the CDR3 is TGTGCCAGCAGCCAAGATCCCAGGGACTACGAGCAGTACTTC. This chain joins TRBV14 and TRBJ2-7; D might be TRBD1 (5 bases). The CDR3 is 14 residues long. CDR1 and CDR2 from the germline V gene are SGHDN and FVKESK. V was trimmed by 0 bases and J by 3 bases, leaving 9 bases between them.